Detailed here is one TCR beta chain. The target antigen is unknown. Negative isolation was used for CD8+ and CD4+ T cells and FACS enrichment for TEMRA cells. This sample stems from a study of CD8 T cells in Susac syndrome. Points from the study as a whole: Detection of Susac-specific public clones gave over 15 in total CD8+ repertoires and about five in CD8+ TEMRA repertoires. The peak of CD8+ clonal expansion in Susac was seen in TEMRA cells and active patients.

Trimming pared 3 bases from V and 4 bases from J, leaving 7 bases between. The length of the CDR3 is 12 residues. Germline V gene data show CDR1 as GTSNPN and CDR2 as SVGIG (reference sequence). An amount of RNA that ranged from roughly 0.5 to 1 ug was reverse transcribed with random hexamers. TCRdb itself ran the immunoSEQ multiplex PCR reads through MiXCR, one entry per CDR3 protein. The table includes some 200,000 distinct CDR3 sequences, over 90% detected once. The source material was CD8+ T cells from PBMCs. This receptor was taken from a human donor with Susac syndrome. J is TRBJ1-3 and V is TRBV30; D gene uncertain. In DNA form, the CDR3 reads TGTGCCTGGAGACTAGGGGGAAACACCATATATTTT. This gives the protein CAWRLGGNTIYF.